Presented here are 4 T cell receptor beta chains from one specimen sequenced in a study of CD8+CD57+ T cells in acquired aplastic anemia. Genomic DNA, serving as template, underwent TCR beta VDJ and CDR3 profiling. TCRdb called the reads again in MiXCR, with one record for every CDR3 protein. The table has 150,000 to 200,000 distinct CDR3 sequences, roughly 40% seen once. The sequenced sample was sorted CD4+, CD8+, or CD8+CD57+ T cells (not recorded which) from PBMCs. The receptor source for this set is a human donor in good health.

Concerning this clonotype itself: A much bigger clone sits one base away, suggesting this may be a read error. The chain is built from TRBV7-2 and TRBJ1-5; maybe TRBD1 (6 bases). Germline V lookup: CDR1 SGHTA, CDR2 FQGNSA. The CDR3 spans 14 residues. Deletions cut 6 bases from V and 4 bases from J, with 13 bases between. DNA of the CDR3: TGTGCCAGCAGTTTAACAGGGCAGAATCAGCCCCAGCATTTT. This sequence encodes CASSLTGQNQPQHF.

The V call is TRBV24-1, the J call TRBJ2-3; D ambiguous. Germline V gene lookup returns CDR1 KGHDR and CDR2 SFDVKD. Trimming left V 6 bases short and J 6 bases short, with 6 bases between. CDR3 length: 11 amino acids. CDR3 amino acids: CATSRADTQYF. The CDR3 nucleotides read TGTGCCACCAGTAGAGCGGATACGCAGTATTTT.

J is TRBJ1-6 and V is TRBV28; 9 bases are shared with TRBD1. This CDR3 comprises 16 residues. From germline, CDR1 is MDHEN and CDR2 SYDVKM. V lost 5 bases and J lost 9; bases outside the gene matches: 11. CDR3 amino acids: CASSVPGQGMVSPLHF. CDR3 sequence (DNA): TGTGCCAGCAGTGTACCGGGACAGGGAATGGTTTCACCCCTCCACTTT.

The rearrangement links TRBV10-2 to TRBJ1-2; D is ambiguous. The CDR3 totals 15 residues. The germline gives CDR1 WSHSY, CDR2 SAAADI. V lost 7 bases and J lost 3, with 18 bases in between. CDR3 DNA: TGCGCCAGCACCGAATTCCCCCACCTCGACTATGGCTACACCTTC. Translated: CASTEFPHLDYGYTF.